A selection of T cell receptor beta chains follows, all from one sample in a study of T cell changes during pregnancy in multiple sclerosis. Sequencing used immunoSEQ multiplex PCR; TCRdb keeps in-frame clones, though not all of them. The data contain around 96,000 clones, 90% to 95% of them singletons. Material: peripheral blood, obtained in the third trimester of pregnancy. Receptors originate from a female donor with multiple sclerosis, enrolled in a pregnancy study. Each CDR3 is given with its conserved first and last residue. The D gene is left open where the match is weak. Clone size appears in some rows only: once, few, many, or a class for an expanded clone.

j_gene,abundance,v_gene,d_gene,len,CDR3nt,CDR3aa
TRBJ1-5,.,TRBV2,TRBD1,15,TGTGCCAGCAGCGGGACAGGGGATAGCAATCAGCCCCAGCATTTT,CASSGTGDSNQPQHF
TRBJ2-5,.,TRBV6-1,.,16,TGTGCCAGCAGTGAACAGACCGGGAGAGTTGTCGAGACCCAGTACTTC,CASSEQTGRVVETQYF
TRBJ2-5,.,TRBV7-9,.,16,TGTGCCAGCAGCGCCCGAGGACAGGAGGGTCGAGAGACCCAGTACTTC,CASSARGQEGRETQYF
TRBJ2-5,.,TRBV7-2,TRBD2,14,TGTGCCAGCAGCTTAGTCAGCGGGGTGGAGACCCAGTACTTC,CASSLVSGVETQYF
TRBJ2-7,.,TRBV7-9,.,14,TGTGCCAGTTCCCCGGCGGCAGAGCCCTACGAGCAGTACTTC,CASSPAAEPYEQYF
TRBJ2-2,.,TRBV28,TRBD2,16,TGTGCCAGCAGTTTACTAGCGGGAGCGAACACCGGGGAGCTGTTTTTT,CASSLLAGANTGELFF
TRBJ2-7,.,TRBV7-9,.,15,TGTGCCAGCAGCTACCCTGAAGGGGCTGGCTACGAGCAGTACTTC,CASSYPEGAGYEQYF
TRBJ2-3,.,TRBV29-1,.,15,TGCAGCGTTGTAGGGCTAGCGAAGCGCACAGATACGCAGTATTTT,CSVVGLAKRTDTQYF
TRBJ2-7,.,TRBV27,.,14,TGTGCCAGCAGTTATTACAGGGCGGGCAACGAGCAGTACTTC,CASSYYRAGNEQYF
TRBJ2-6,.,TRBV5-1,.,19,TGCGCCAGCAGCTTGGTAGCACCTCGGGGTTCCTCTGGGGCCAACGTCCTGACTTTC,CASSLVAPRGSSGANVLTF
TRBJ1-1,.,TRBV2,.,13,TGTGCCAGCAGTGGAGCAGGGGACACTGAAGCTTTCTTT,CASSGAGDTEAFF
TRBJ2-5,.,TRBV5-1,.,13,TGCGCCAGCAGCCCGGGGTACCAAGAGACCCAGTACTTC,CASSPGYQETQYF
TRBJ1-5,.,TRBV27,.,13,TGTGCCAGCAGTTTCAGGGGTGACCAGCCCCAGCATTTT,CASSFRGDQPQHF
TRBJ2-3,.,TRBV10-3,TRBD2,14,TGTGCCATCAGCTCAGCGGGAGGCACAGATACGCAGTATTTT,CAISSAGGTDTQYF
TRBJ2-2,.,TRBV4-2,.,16,TGTGCCAGCAGCCAAGACCTAGTTAAAGTCACCGGGGAGCTGTTTTTT,CASSQDLVKVTGELFF
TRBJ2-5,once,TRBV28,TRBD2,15,TGTGCCAGCAGTTTAACTAGCGGAGGACCAGAGACCCAGTACTTC,CASSLTSGGPETQYF
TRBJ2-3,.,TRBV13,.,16,TGTGCCAGCAGCTTACTAGCGCGAGCTAGCACAGATACGCAGTATTTT,CASSLLARASTDTQYF
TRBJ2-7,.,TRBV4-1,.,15,TGCGCCAGCAGCCAAGAGGAGCGGACTACCTACGAGCAGTACTTC,CASSQEERTTYEQYF
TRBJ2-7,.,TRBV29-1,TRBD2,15,TGCAGCGTTGAAGGGGGGGGGACTAGCGACTACGAGCAGTACTTC,CSVEGGGTSDYEQYF
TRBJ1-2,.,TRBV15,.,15,TGTGCCACCAGCAGGGCAAGACAGCCCAACTATGGCTACACCTTC,CATSRARQPNYGYTF
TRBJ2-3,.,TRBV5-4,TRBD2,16,TGTGCCAGCAGCGCTCCACCGGGACTAGCCCCAGATACGCAGTATTTT,CASSAPPGLAPDTQYF
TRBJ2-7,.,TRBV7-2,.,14,TGTGCCAGCAGCTTACAGGGGGGCATCTACGAGCAGTACTTC,CASSLQGGIYEQYF
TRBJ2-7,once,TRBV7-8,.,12,TGTGCCAGCAGCACCAACTCATACGAGCAGTACTTC,CASSTNSYEQYF
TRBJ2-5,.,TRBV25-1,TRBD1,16,TGTGCCAGCAGTGCTACGACAGGGGGAAGACAAGAGACCCAGTACTTC,CASSATTGGRQETQYF
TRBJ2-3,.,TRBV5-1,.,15,TGCGCCAGCAGCTTGGTAGTCGGAGACACAGATACGCAGTATTTT,CASSLVVGDTDTQYF
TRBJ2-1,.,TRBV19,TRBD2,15,TGTGCCAGTAGTATCGCTAGCGGGATGTTCAATGAGCAGTTCTTC,CASSIASGMFNEQFF
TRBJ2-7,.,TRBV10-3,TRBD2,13,TGTGCCACGGAAGCGGGAGTCAGGTACGAGCAGTACTTC,CATEAGVRYEQYF
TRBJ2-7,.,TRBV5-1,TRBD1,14,TGCGCCAGCAGCTTGGCCGGGACAGGGTACGAGCAGTACTTC,CASSLAGTGYEQYF
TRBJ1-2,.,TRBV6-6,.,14,TGTGCCAGCAGTCCCCGGGGAGGGGTGGATGGCTACACCTTC,CASSPRGGVDGYTF
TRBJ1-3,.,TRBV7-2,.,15,TGTGCCAGCAGCTTAGCTCTCTTCTCTGGAAACACCATATATTTT,CASSLALFSGNTIYF